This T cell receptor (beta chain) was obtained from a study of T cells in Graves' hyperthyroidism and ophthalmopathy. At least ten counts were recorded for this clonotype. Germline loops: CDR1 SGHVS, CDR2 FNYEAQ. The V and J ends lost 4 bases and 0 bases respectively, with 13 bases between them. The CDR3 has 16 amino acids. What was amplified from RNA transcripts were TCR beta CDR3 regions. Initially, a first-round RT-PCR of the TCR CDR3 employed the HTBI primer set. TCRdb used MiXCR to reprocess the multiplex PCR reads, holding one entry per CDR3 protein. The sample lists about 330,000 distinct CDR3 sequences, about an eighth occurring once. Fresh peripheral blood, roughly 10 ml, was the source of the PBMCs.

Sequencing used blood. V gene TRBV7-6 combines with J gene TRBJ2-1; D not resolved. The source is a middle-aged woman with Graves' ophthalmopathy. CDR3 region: CASSSVIPSSYNEQFF. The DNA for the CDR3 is TGTGCCAGCAGCTCGGTGATCCCGAGCTCCTACAATGAGCAGTTCTTC.